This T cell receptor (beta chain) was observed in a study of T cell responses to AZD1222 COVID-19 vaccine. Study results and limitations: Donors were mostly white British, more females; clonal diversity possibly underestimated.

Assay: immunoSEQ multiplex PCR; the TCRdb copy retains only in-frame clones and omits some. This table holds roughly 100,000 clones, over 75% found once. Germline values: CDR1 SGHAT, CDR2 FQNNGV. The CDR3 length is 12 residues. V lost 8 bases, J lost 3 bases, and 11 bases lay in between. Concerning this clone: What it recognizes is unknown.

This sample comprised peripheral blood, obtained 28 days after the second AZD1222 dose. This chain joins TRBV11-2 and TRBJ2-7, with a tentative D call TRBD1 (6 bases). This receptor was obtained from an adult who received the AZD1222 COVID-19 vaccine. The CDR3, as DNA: TGTGCCAGCCTACAGGGAAACTACGAGCAGTACTTC. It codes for CASLQGNYEQYF.